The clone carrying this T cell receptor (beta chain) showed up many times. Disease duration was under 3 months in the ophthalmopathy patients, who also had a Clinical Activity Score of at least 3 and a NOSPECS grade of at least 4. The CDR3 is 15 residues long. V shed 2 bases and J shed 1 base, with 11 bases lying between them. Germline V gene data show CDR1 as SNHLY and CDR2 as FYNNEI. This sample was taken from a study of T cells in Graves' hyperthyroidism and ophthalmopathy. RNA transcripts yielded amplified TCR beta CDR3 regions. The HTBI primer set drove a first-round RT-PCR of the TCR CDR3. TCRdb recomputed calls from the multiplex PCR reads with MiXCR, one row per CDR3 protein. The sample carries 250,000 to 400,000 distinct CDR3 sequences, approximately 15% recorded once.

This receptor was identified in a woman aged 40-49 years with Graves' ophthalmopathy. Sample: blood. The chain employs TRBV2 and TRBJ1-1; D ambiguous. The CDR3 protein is CASSEIASPNTEAFF. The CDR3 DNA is TGTGCCAGCAGTGAAATCGCCAGCCCGAACACTGAAGCTTTCTTT.